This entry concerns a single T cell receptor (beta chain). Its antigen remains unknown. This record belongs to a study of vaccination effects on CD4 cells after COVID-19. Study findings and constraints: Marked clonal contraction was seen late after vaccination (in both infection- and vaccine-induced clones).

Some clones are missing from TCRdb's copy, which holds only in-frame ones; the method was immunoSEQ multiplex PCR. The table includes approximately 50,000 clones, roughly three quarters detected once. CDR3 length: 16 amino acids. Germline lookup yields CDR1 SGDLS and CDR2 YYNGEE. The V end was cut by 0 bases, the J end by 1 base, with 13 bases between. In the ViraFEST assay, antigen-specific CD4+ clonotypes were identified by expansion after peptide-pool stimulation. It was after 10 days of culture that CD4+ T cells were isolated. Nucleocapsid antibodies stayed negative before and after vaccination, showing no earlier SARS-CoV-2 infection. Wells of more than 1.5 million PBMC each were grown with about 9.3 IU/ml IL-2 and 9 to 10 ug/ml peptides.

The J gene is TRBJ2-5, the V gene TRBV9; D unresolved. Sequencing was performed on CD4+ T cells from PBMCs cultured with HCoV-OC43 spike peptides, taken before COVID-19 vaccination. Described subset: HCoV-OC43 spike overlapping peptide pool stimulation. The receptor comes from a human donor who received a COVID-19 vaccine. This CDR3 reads CASSVANGPIQETQYF. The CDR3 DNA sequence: TGTGCCAGCAGCGTAGCTAACGGCCCAATCCAAGAGACCCAGTACTTC.